This T cell receptor beta chain emerged from a study of metastatic and nonmetastatic thyroid tumors. Study background: The authors compared repertoires across blood and tumor or nodule tissue from malignant and benign thyroid patients.

Points from the study as a whole: It was reportedly found that TCR beta diversity was significantly higher in malignant thyroid tumors than in benign nodules, a difference seen in both blood and tumor samples.

Per the authors' pipeline: A papillary thyroid cancer distant-metastasis classifier was built from CDR3 differences across clinicopathological groups. TCRdb re-processed the PCR reads through MiXCR. In this record, the V and J calls reflect TCRdb's handling and not the investigators' own analysis. The sample has tens of thousands of clones, around 12% seen once. This clone has at least ten counts. Its target is unknown. Treatment of any kind had been given to no patient before thyroid surgery. The specimen was tumor tissue. The source is a female donor with papillary thyroid cancer or a benign thyroid nodule (not recorded which). Some clones in this sample may be carry-over from other donors' samples.

CDR3 sequence: CASSFIGLAGRETQYF. The DNA for the CDR3 is TGTGCCAGCAGCTTTATTGGACTAGCGGGAAGAGAGACCCAGTACTTC. V is TRBV7-9 and J is TRBJ2-5; 12 bases line up with TRBD2. CDR3 length equals 16 residues. The V gene's germline CDR1 is SEHNR and CDR2 FQNEAQ (reference sequence). Trimming removed 3 bases from V and 4 bases from J; junction bases left unmatched: 6.